The present TCR beta chain was sequenced within a study of immune heterogeneity within non-small cell lung tumors (dated by TCRdb to about 2018). For the wider study: By histology, the tumors were a few squamous cell carcinomas, around 10 non-squamous carcinomas and 1 tumor not otherwise specified. TCR repertoires were analyzed from roughly 62 tumor loci of approximately 15 patients, whereas transcriptome data were available for only approximately 41 loci from some eleven patients. Neoantigen binding to each patient's HLA alleles was predicted with netMHCpan-3.0 for mutant peptides of 8 to 11 amino acids. Whole-exome sequencing, RNA-seq and TCR beta repertoire sequencing were combined for multiple spatially distinct regions from each NSCLC tumor so that intratumoral immune heterogeneity could be examined. Overall study results and their limits: Local T-cell repertoire clonality showed a statistically significant but moderate positive correlation with local tumor mutational burden (R roughly 0.31). Within a patient, the same dominant CDR3B clonotypes appeared at multiple loci, but different tumor locations also contained unique high-frequency clones. High-frequency TCR beta clonotypes were largely distinct between individual patients.

The CDR1 and CDR2 encoded by the germline V gene are SGHAT and FQNNGV. V was cut back by 3 bases and J by 2 bases, leaving a gap of 9 bases between them. CDR3 length: 14 amino acids, cysteine to phenylalanine. The DNA shown is the 42-base CDR3, in frame from base 1. The TCR beta CDR3 region was amplified with a multiplex PCR system whose first round of around 10 cycles used 32 V-gene forward primers and 13 J-gene reverse primers. The first PCR round was done with a QIAGEN Multiplex PCR Kit, and the primer sequences were filed in Chinese patent CN105087789A. Illumina universal primers were added in a second PCR round performed with the Phusion High-Fidelity PCR Kit. The TCR libraries underwent paired-end sequencing with a read length of 151 bp on the Illumina HiSeq X Ten platform. In the authors' own workflow: Cutadapt removed reads without multiplex PCR primers, PEAR merged read pairs, and MiXCR with default settings called CDR3 regions. Shannon entropy measured repertoire diversity, while clonality was calculated as one minus the Shannon entropy divided by the ln of the count of productive unique sequences. Clonotypes present at frequencies of at least 0.5% were defined as dominant or high-frequency T-cell clones. The raw public data were reprocessed by TCRdb itself: fastp quality trimming at Q25, MiXCR clonotype calling, in-frame beta chains only. Each CDR3 protein gets just one entry, which takes the most common genes and DNA from the rows behind it. The V and J calls follow TCRdb's processing rather than the paper's. The table for this sample lists about 3,000 distinct CDR3 sequences; roughly half of them were counted only once. The top ten clones comprise approximately 9.9% of the sample.

Genomic DNA extracted from bulk tumor tissue served as TCR template, with about 0.65 ug gDNA amplified per sample. Multiple biopsies per primary tumor were taken during surgery, spaced as far apart as possible within the tumor mass. The study cohort was described as untreated, and the patients were newly diagnosed NSCLC cases having curative surgery. Donors were 15 or so newly diagnosed non-small cell lung cancer patients undergoing surgery with curative intent. A couple of independent pathologists reviewed the resected tumor masses. Sequencing was performed only on DNA and RNA samples of high quality. With respect to this clonotype: There is no known antigen for this receptor. The input lacks base qualities; no much larger clone sits a single base away.

The sequenced sample consisted of lung tumor tissue. This receptor was obtained from a man aged 70-80 years with non-small cell lung cancer. The chain links TRBV11-2 with TRBJ2-3; the D gene cannot be named for sure. In nucleotide form, the sequence is TGTGCCAGCAGCTTCGGCAGGTCCACAGATACGCAGTATTTT. Its translation is CASSFGRSTDTQYF.